These T cell receptor beta chains were read from a single sample in a study of graft-versus-host responses after intestinal transplantation. This table comes from immunoSEQ multiplex PCR, and its TCRdb copy is limited to in-frame clones, with some not included. Among 13,000 to 15,000 clones listed, roughly two fifths were seen once. Sequenced here: alloreactive CD8+ T cells from a mixed lymphocyte reaction culture, sampled before intestinal transplant. Every receptor here comes from a human patient who received an intestinal transplant. CDR3s include the opening cysteine and the closing phenylalanine or tryptophan. D genes are given only for firm matches. Clone size, where shown, is once, few, many, or a class for clones that have expanded.

d_call	v_call	clone_size	j_call	cdr3_nt	cdr3_aa
NA	TRBV9	NA	TRBJ2-1	TGTGCCAGCAGCGTATATGCGGGACTCCAAGTCTTCAATGAGCAGTTCTTC	CASSVYAGLQVFNEQFF
NA	TRBV7-9	NA	TRBJ1-2	TGTGCCAGCAGCTTGGGGTGGCAGGGGCGCAGCTATGGCTACACCTTC	CASSLGWQGRSYGYTF
TRBD1	TRBV19	few	TRBJ1-2	TGTGCCAGTAGTGGGGCAGGGGGTAGCGGCTACACCTTC	CASSGAGGSGYTF
TRBD1	TRBV6-5	few	TRBJ2-7	TGTGCCAGCAGTTACTCGGGGACAGGGGTCGAGCAGTACTTC	CASSYSGTGVEQYF
TRBD2	TRBV5-4	NA	TRBJ2-7	TGTGCCAGCAGCCCTGGGGGACTAGCCTACGAGCAGTACTTC	CASSPGGLAYEQYF
TRBD1	TRBV7-9	NA	TRBJ2-1	TGTGCCAGCAGCTTACGGACAGGGCCTTACAATGAGCAGTTCTTC	CASSLRTGPYNEQFF
TRBD2	TRBV27	few	TRBJ2-1	TGTGCCAGCAGCCTGATAGCGGGAGTGATAGATGAGCAGTTCTTC	CASSLIAGVIDEQFF
NA	TRBV27	few	TRBJ1-1	TGTGCCAGCAGTTTTCAGGGTTTGAACACTGAAGCTTTCTTT	CASSFQGLNTEAFF
NA	TRBV6-6	NA	TRBJ2-1	TGTGCCAGCACGGCTAGCGATATCTACAATGAGCAGTTCTTC	CASTASDIYNEQFF
TRBD1	TRBV5-1	NA	TRBJ2-7	TGCGCCAGCAGCTTAACAGGGGTCAGGGACGAGCAGTACTTC	CASSLTGVRDEQYF
NA	TRBV2	few	TRBJ2-6	TGTGCCAGCAGTGAAGCCGAGGGTATTGGGGCCAACGTCCTGACTTTC	CASSEAEGIGANVLTF
TRBD1	TRBV30	medium-sized	TRBJ2-1	TGTGCCTGGACCCTCGGGGCAGGGGGCTACAATGAGCAGTTCTTC	CAWTLGAGGYNEQFF
NA	TRBV6-6	few	TRBJ1-2	TGTGCCAGCAGTTACGAGCAGGGCTGGGGCTACACCTTC	CASSYEQGWGYTF
NA	TRBV6-9	NA	TRBJ2-7	TGTGCCAGCAGTGAAATAAGTAGTTACGAGCAGTACTTC	CASSEISSYEQYF
NA	TRBV7-2	NA	TRBJ2-2	TGTGCCAGCAGCCATAGCGGTGCCGGGGAGCTGTTTTTT	CASSHSGAGELFF
NA	TRBV5-1	few	TRBJ2-7	TGCGCCAGCAGCTTGATGCCAGATGGAGTCGAGCAGTACTTC	CASSLMPDGVEQYF
NA	TRBV30	few	TRBJ1-3	TGTGCCTGGGCGGCAGGACTCTCTGGAAACACCATATATTTT	CAWAAGLSGNTIYF
TRBD2	TRBV29-1	NA	TRBJ2-1	TGCAGCGCCTTAGGGACTAGCGGGAGAGTCAATGAGCAGTTCTTC	CSALGTSGRVNEQFF
NA	TRBV19	once	TRBJ2-7	TGTGCCAGTAGTATGTCGAAGAGCTACGAGCAGTACTTC	CASSMSKSYEQYF
NA	TRBV9	once	TRBJ2-2	TGTGCCAGCAGCGGCCCCGAGCGGGCTCTTACCGGGGAGCTGTTTTTT	CASSGPERALTGELFF
TRBD1	TRBV6-8	NA	TRBJ2-1	TGTGCCAGCAGTTCGGGACAGGGGACAGGGAATGAGCAGTTCTTC	CASSSGQGTGNEQFF
TRBD1	TRBV7-9	few	TRBJ1-4	TGTGCCAGCAGCCACAACCTTGGACAGGGAGGGCCTATAGGTGAAAAACTGTTTTTT	CASSHNLGQGGPIGEKLFF
TRBD2	TRBV30	NA	TRBJ2-3	TGTGCCTGGAGTGAAACTAGCGTTGGCACAGATACGCAGTATTTT	CAWSETSVGTDTQYF
NA	TRBV5-4	few	TRBJ2-1	TGTGCCAGCAGCCCCCTGAGCTCCTACAATGAGCAGTTCTTC	CASSPLSSYNEQFF
TRBD1	TRBV4-1	few	TRBJ2-6	TGCGCCAGCAGCCAAGGTTCGACAGGGAAACCCTCTGGGGCCAACGTCCTGACTTTC	CASSQGSTGKPSGANVLTF
NA	TRBV4-3	NA	TRBJ2-1	TGCGCCAGCAGCCAAGATCTGCGGACTCGGCCCCTCAATGAGCAGTTCTTC	CASSQDLRTRPLNEQFF
TRBD2	TRBV4-3	few	TRBJ2-2	TGCGCCAGCAGCCAAGTCGGGGGGGCCACCGGGGAGCTGTTTTTT	CASSQVGGATGELFF
NA	TRBV11-2	NA	TRBJ2-1	TGTGCCAGCAGCTTCCCAGGGGCGTCCTACAATGAGCAGTTCTTC	CASSFPGASYNEQFF
NA	TRBV7-9	NA	TRBJ1-3	TGTGCCAGCAGCTTTGGGGCCACCGACTCTGGAAACACCATATATTTT	CASSFGATDSGNTIYF
TRBD2	TRBV7-6	NA	TRBJ2-3	TGTGCCAGCAGCTTAGATAGCGGGGGGGCCCCTCGGGATACGCAGTATTTT	CASSLDSGGAPRDTQYF
NA	TRBV27	NA	TRBJ2-1	TGTGCCAGCAGTTACGCGGGTTACAATGAGCAGTTCTTC	CASSYAGYNEQFF
NA	TRBV6-5	few	TRBJ2-7	TGTGCCAGCAGTTCCGCAGGCGGGTACGAGCAGTACTTC	CASSSAGGYEQYF
TRBD2	TRBV27	few	TRBJ2-7	TGTGCCAGCAGTTTCGGTACTAGCGGGAGCGAGCAGTACTTC	CASSFGTSGSEQYF
NA	TRBV5-4	few	TRBJ2-3	TGTGCCAGCAGCTACGGGACAGATACGCAGTATTTT	CASSYGTDTQYF
TRBD1	TRBV27	NA	TRBJ2-3	TGTGCCAGCAGTTCCGGACAGGGGGCAATTACGCAGTATTTT	CASSSGQGAITQYF
NA	TRBV6-5	medium-sized	TRBJ1-2	TGTGCCAGCAGTTATTGGGGGGGTGGCTACACCTTC	CASSYWGGGYTF
NA	TRBV28	NA	TRBJ1-1	TGTGCCAGCAGTAGTGCTCGGTACACTGAAGCTTTCTTT	CASSSARYTEAFF
NA	TRBV4-1	few	TRBJ1-2	TGCGCCAGCAGCCAAGACAGGGGTTTTCACTATGGCTACACCTTC	CASSQDRGFHYGYTF
TRBD1	TRBV10-1	NA	TRBJ2-3	TGCGCCAGCAGTGAGTCGACTCAAGGGACAGGGGGCACAGATACGCAGTATTTT	CASSESTQGTGGTDTQYF
NA	TRBV9	few	TRBJ1-5	TGTGCCAGCAGCGTAGGGGGGGGTGGCAATCAGCCCCAGCATTTT	CASSVGGGGNQPQHF
TRBD1	TRBV30	NA	TRBJ2-5	TGTGCCTGGAGTATGGGGACAGGGGATAGCCAGTACTTC	CAWSMGTGDSQYF
NA	TRBV4-1	few	TRBJ1-1	TGCGCCAGCAGCCAAGTGGGGGGAAGCTCTGAAGCTTTCTTT	CASSQVGGSSEAFF
TRBD1	TRBV7-9	medium-sized	TRBJ2-7	TGTGCCAGCAGCTCATGGACAGGCGGTTTCTACGAGCAGTACTTC	CASSSWTGGFYEQYF
NA	TRBV27	NA	TRBJ2-7	TGTGCCAGCAGTAGAGGCGCCTACGAGCAGTACTTC	CASSRGAYEQYF
TRBD1	TRBV9	NA	TRBJ2-6	TGTGCCAGCAGGGGGACAGGGGTTGCTGGGGCCAACGTCCTGACTTTC	CASRGTGVAGANVLTF
TRBD2	TRBV6-1	NA	TRBJ2-3	TGTGCCAGTTTAACCCCGGGACTAGCCACAGATACGCAGTATTTT	CASLTPGLATDTQYF
NA	TRBV27	NA	TRBJ2-1	TGTGCCAGCAGTTTAATTCCTAGCAGCTACAATGAGCAGTTCTTC	CASSLIPSSYNEQFF
NA	TRBV5-3	NA	TRBJ1-2	TGTGCCAGAAGCTTGTCCCCAGCTTCCCAGGGCTATGGCTACACCTTC	CARSLSPASQGYGYTF
NA	TRBV6-5	NA	TRBJ2-7	TGTGCCAGCATTGGAGATTCCTACGAGCAGTACTTC	CASIGDSYEQYF
NA	TRBV2	NA	TRBJ1-2	TGTGCCAGCAGCAAAACAGCTGATAACTATGGCTACACCTTC	CASSKTADNYGYTF
TRBD1	TRBV2	NA	TRBJ2-2	TGTGCCAGCAGTGAAGCGGGACAGGGGAACCGGGAGCTGTTTTTT	CASSEAGQGNRELFF
TRBD2	TRBV6-5	NA	TRBJ2-2	TGTGCCAGCAGCGAGGGGACTAGCGGCGGGGAGCTGTTTTTT	CASSEGTSGGELFF
NA	TRBV27	few	TRBJ2-7	TGTGCCAGCAGTTTGGGACTTTCCTACGAGCAGTACTTC	CASSLGLSYEQYF
NA	TRBV7-2	NA	TRBJ1-2	TGTGCCAGCAGCTCCACGGGGTCTAACTATGGCTACACCTTC	CASSSTGSNYGYTF
NA	TRBV28	NA	TRBJ2-6	TGTGCCAGCTCACCAGGAGGGGCCAACGTCCTGACTTTC	CASSPGGANVLTF
TRBD1	TRBV5-5	few	TRBJ2-2	TGTGCCAGCAGCTGGATGACAGGGGGCGCCGGGGAGCTGTTTTTT	CASSWMTGGAGELFF
NA	TRBV6-1	NA	TRBJ2-7	TGTGCCAGCACCTTAAGGACCGGAGGTTTTTACGAGCAGTACTTC	CASTLRTGGFYEQYF
NA	TRBV4-1	few	TRBJ2-5	TGCGCCAGCAGCCAAGTGGGGGCGATCCTCCAGCAAGAGACCCAGTACTTC	CASSQVGAILQQETQYF
NA	TRBV28	few	TRBJ1-1	TGTGCCAGCAGTTTCGAGCGGGAGATACTGAACACTGAAGCTTTCTTT	CASSFEREILNTEAFF